These 11 T cell receptor beta chains were all obtained from the same sample, sequenced in a study of T cells in Graves' hyperthyroidism and ophthalmopathy. The CDR3 regions of TCR beta were amplified from RNA transcripts. The HTBI set primed first-round TCR CDR3 RT-PCR. Via MiXCR, TCRdb re-called the multiplex PCR reads, giving one row per CDR3 protein. This sample carries some 570,000 distinct CDR3 sequences, 12% to 15% of them seen once, and the ten largest clones take 7% to 9%. The specimen was blood. The receptors were gathered from a woman between 18 and 29 years old with Graves' ophthalmopathy.

This clonotype was seen at least ten times. The chain couples TRBV7-3 to TRBJ1-2; possible D gene TRBD1, 5 bases. The CDR3 totals 16 residues. CDR1 is SGHTA and CDR2 is FQGTGA in the germline V gene. V lost 6 bases to trimming and J lost 5 bases, with 22 bases between them. The CDR3 nucleotides are TGTGCCAGCAGGCCAGACTACACCGGGACGGCTTATGGCTACACCTTC. This translates into CASRPDYTGTAYGYTF.

In this sample, this clonotype turned up a few times. One base away lies a much larger clone, so this may be a sequencing read error. The V and J genes are TRBV28 and TRBJ2-7, with 9 bases that match TRBD2. This CDR3 is built from 17 residues. V dropped 4 bases and J dropped 8; count of bases not matched to a gene: 18. CDR1 is MDHEN and CDR2 is SYDVKM in the germline V gene. The CDR3, as DNA: TGTGCCAGCAGTTCATTCGGGACTAGCAGGAGAATGGGGCAGCAGTACTTC. Translating it yields CASSSFGTSRRMGQQYF.

This clonotype was recorded at least ten times. This chain links TRBV7-9 with TRBJ1-2; 8 positions match TRBD1. The germline V gene has CDR1 SEHNR and CDR2 FQNEAQ (reference sequence). This CDR3 region has 16 residues. Germline trimming cut 5 bases from V and 4 bases from J; bases unmatched to any gene: 12. Here the CDR3 reads CASSPRGTGTSYGYTF. CDR3 sequence (DNA): TGTGCCAGCAGCCCAAGGGGGACAGGAACTTCCTATGGCTACACCTTC.

This clonotype was detected ten times or more. The chain links TRBV6-1 to TRBJ1-1, with D possibly matching TRBD1 (5 bases). V was shortened by 5 bases and J by 6 bases, with 16 bases between the two germline ends. The CDR3 extends over 14 amino acids. CDR1 and CDR2 from the germline V gene are MNHNS and SASEGT. CDR3 nucleotides: TGTGCCAGCAGTAGACTTCCGGGGGGGTCTGAAGCTTTCTTT. Its protein product is CASSRLPGGSEAFF.

A word on this clonotype: This may be a read error, as it is one base from a much larger clone. The chain links TRBV28 to TRBJ1-2; 10 positions agree with TRBD1. The CDR3 loop spans 20 amino acids. The V gene's germline CDR1 is MDHEN and CDR2 SYDVKM. The CDR3 region has the DNA TGTGCCAGCAGTCATGGACAGGGGGATCTTTCTACGGGATCCTCCTATGACTACACCTTC. It encodes CASSHGQGDLSTGSSYDYTF.

This clonotype appeared many times. This rearrangement joins TRBV7-2 to TRBJ2-1; D is unclear. V was shortened by 5 bases and J by 10 bases, with 18 bases between the two germline ends. This CDR3 comprises 14 residues. CDR1 and CDR2 from the germline V gene are SGHTA and FQGNSA. The CDR3 loop is CASSPPRGLGEQFF. CDR3 DNA: TGTGCCAGCAGCCCCCCTAGAGGATTGGGGGAGCAGTTCTTC.

This chain uses TRBV28 with TRBJ2-7; D may match TRBD1 or TRBD2 (7 bases each). Germline V lookup: CDR1 MDHEN, CDR2 SYDVKM. This CDR3 has 18 amino acids. The V end was cut by 3 bases, the J end by 2 bases, with 23 bases between. Here the CDR3 DNA reads TGTGCCAGCAGTTTGTTTTTTTGGGGGGGGACAGAAACCTACGAGCAGTACTTC. It is translated as CASSLFFWGGTETYEQYF. Complete variable domain (other parts from reference TRBV28 and TRBJ2-7): DVKVTQSSRYLVKRTGEKVFLECVQDMDHENMFWYRQDPGLGLRLIYFSYDVKMKEKGDIPEGYSVSREKKERFSLILESASTNQTSMYLCASSLFFWGGTETYEQYFGPGTRLTVT.

There are many counts of this clonotype. V and J are TRBV12-3 or TRBV12-4 and TRBJ2-7; 13 bases are shared with TRBD2. With V trimmed by 8 bases and J by 5 bases, 12 bases remained unmatched. The CDR3 is made up of 16 amino acids. This CDR3 reads CASSLQGLAGLHEQYF. CDR3 coding DNA: TGTGCCAGCTCCCTACAGGGACTAGCGGGGCTTCACGAGCAGTACTTC.

This clonotype was detected ten times or more. The V call is TRBV28, the J call TRBJ2-7, with 11 bases matching TRBD1. The germline CDR1 and CDR2 sequences are MDHEN and SYDVKM. The CDR3 totals 13 residues. The V gene end was trimmed by 11 bases and the J gene end by 7 bases; junction bases not matched to a gene: 10. This CDR3 is CAGRDRGLEEQYF. The CDR3 coding sequence is TGTGCCGGAAGGGACAGGGGGTTGGAAGAGCAGTACTTC.

This clonotype was seen ten or more times. The chain uses TRBV20-1 and TRBJ2-3; D not certain. The ends were cut back, 8 bases at V and 5 bases at J, with 8 bases in the middle. The CDR3 is made up of 10 amino acids. Germline V gene sequence: CDR1 DFQATT, CDR2 SNEGSKA (reference sequence). DNA for the CDR3: TGCAGTTTCTCGGGAGATACGCAGTATTTT. The encoded protein is CSFSGDTQYF.

This clonotype has a count of ten or more. This sequence joins TRBV27 and TRBJ2-3; D might be TRBD1 or TRBD2, each matching 5 bases. The germline gives CDR1 MNHEY, CDR2 SMNVEV (reference sequence). Trimming cost V 4 bases and J 4 bases, with 12 bases left between them. CDR3 size: 14 residues. CDR3 sequence reads: CASSSGPAADTQYF. CDR3 bases: TGTGCCAGCAGTTCGGGACCAGCGGCAGATACGCAGTATTTT.